This is a list of T cell receptor beta chains from one sample in a study of technical replicates of blood from a few donors. Only in-frame clones appear in the TCRdb table, and some are missing; sequencing was by immunoSEQ multiplex PCR. The table records around 62,000 clones, around 97% of them present only once. Sequenced material: T cells isolated from PBMCs. These receptors originate from a human donor in good health. Both conserved end residues are part of each CDR3. The D gene is left open where the match is weak. Only some rows state a clone size, as once, few, many or a class for expanded clones.

V gene	J gene	clone size	D gene	CDR3 protein	CDR3 DNA
TRBV9	TRBJ2-1	NA	TRBD2	CASSVGVASGRRDEQFF	TGTGCCAGCAGCGTAGGGGTCGCTAGCGGGAGGAGGGATGAGCAGTTCTTC
TRBV27	TRBJ1-2	NA	NA	CASSYAGYYGYTF	TGTGCCAGCAGTTATGCGGGCTACTATGGCTACACCTTC
TRBV2	TRBJ2-4	NA	NA	CASSEEIPMIIQYF	TGTGCCAGCAGTGAGGAGATCCCAATGATAATTCAGTACTTC
TRBV7-2	TRBJ2-2	NA	NA	CASSFVGGTGELFF	TGTGCCAGCAGCTTTGTAGGGGGCACCGGGGAGCTGTTTTTT
TRBV7-3	TRBJ2-1	NA	TRBD2	CASSVLADSSYNEQFF	TGTGCCAGCAGCGTACTAGCGGACAGCTCCTACAATGAGCAGTTCTTC
TRBV19	TRBJ2-7	NA	NA	CASSSRQAYEQYF	TGTGCCAGTAGTTCACGACAGGCCTACGAGCAGTACTTC
TRBV4-2	TRBJ2-5	NA	TRBD2	CASSPTSVGGRAFETQYF	TGTGCCAGCAGCCCCACCTCGGTAGGCGGGAGGGCCTTTGAGACCCAGTACTTC
TRBV6-6	TRBJ1-2	NA	TRBD1	CASSSLWFEGARGYTF	TGTGCCAGCAGTTCCCTTTGGTTTGAGGGGGCGCGAGGCTACACCTTC
TRBV10-3	TRBJ2-3	NA	TRBD2	CAISETSGRIDTQYF	TGTGCCATCAGTGAGACTAGCGGGAGGATAGATACGCAGTATTTT
TRBV27	TRBJ2-1	NA	TRBD2	CASRLPGGSNEQFF	TGTGCCAGCAGATTGCCGGGAGGTAGCAATGAGCAGTTCTTC
TRBV30	TRBJ2-2	NA	TRBD1	CAWSSGTGIGELFF	TGTGCCTGGAGTTCCGGGACAGGGATCGGGGAGCTGTTTTTT
TRBV6-1	TRBJ2-7	NA	TRBD1	CASRRSGGFFYEQYF	TGTGCCAGCAGGAGATCAGGGGGTTTTTTCTACGAGCAGTACTTC
TRBV4-1	TRBJ1-2	NA	TRBD1	CASSLRQGPLNGYTF	TGCGCCAGCAGTCTCAGACAGGGACCACTTAATGGCTACACCTTC
TRBV10-2	TRBJ2-2	once	NA	CASRDSAGELFF	TGCGCCAGCAGGGACTCCGCCGGGGAGCTGTTTTTT
TRBV27	TRBJ2-2	NA	TRBD2	CASLAATGELFF	TGTGCCAGCCTAGCGGCGACCGGGGAGCTGTTTTTT
TRBV2	TRBJ2-3	NA	TRBD1	CASSLGQGALDTQYF	TGTGCCAGCAGCCTGGGACAGGGGGCTTTAGATACGCAGTATTTT
TRBV29-1	TRBJ2-1	NA	TRBD2	CSVEGGRTYNEQFF	TGCAGCGTTGAAGGCGGGAGGACCTACAATGAGCAGTTCTTC
TRBV9	TRBJ2-1	NA	TRBD2	CASSAPRLAHTDEQFF	TGTGCCAGCAGCGCCCCCCGACTAGCCCACACGGATGAGCAGTTCTTC
TRBV7-6	TRBJ2-1	NA	NA	CASYSLYHEQFF	TGTGCCAGTTACAGTCTATACCATGAGCAGTTCTTC
TRBV9	TRBJ2-3	NA	NA	CASSVVQGKTDTQYF	TGTGCCAGCAGCGTAGTACAGGGAAAAACAGATACGCAGTATTTT
TRBV6-5	TRBJ1-1	NA	NA	CASSSPPGGTEAFF	TGTGCCAGCAGTTCCCCCCCGGGGGGCACTGAAGCTTTCTTT
TRBV28	TRBJ2-3	NA	TRBD2	CASRLPSGSSTDTQYF	TGTGCCAGCAGATTACCTAGCGGGAGCTCCACAGATACGCAGTATTTT
TRBV15	TRBJ1-1	NA	NA	CATSRGLNDVNEAFF	TGTGCCACCAGCAGGGGCCTAAATGACGTAAATGAAGCTTTCTTT
TRBV4-1	TRBJ1-5	NA	NA	CASSQRALRGDQPQHF	TGCGCCAGCAGCCAGAGGGCCCTCAGAGGCGATCAGCCCCAGCATTTT
TRBV2	TRBJ2-2	NA	TRBD1	CASGTGNWMANSGELFF	TGTGCCAGCGGGACAGGGAACTGGATGGCTAACTCCGGGGAGCTGTTTTTT
TRBV28	TRBJ2-7	NA	TRBD1	CASSLLGQGVLGEQYF	TGTGCCAGCAGTTTATTGGGACAGGGTGTGCTGGGCGAGCAGTACTTC
TRBV27	TRBJ1-1	NA	NA	CASSLRGHTEAFF	TGTGCCAGCAGTTTAAGAGGGCACACTGAAGCTTTCTTT
TRBV6-1	TRBJ1-5	NA	TRBD1	CASSGQFGQVYSNQPQHF	TGTGCCAGCAGTGGGCAATTCGGACAGGTATATAGCAATCAGCCCCAGCATTTT
TRBV7-2	TRBJ2-7	NA	NA	CASSLTFYEQYF	TGTGCCAGCAGCTTAACTTTCTACGAGCAGTACTTC
TRBV5-6	TRBJ2-3	once	TRBD1	CASSLPRDSGDTQYF	TGTGCCAGCAGCTTGCCCCGGGACAGTGGAGATACGCAGTATTTT
TRBV7-6	TRBJ1-5	NA	NA	CASSQGGGQPQHF	TGTGCCAGCAGTCAGGGAGGAGGTCAGCCCCAGCATTTT
TRBV6-5	TRBJ2-7	NA	TRBD1	CASSYGTGGREQYF	TGTGCCAGCAGTTACGGGACAGGGGGCAGAGAGCAGTACTTC
TRBV7-2	TRBJ2-7	NA	NA	CASRPTGSSYEQYF	TGTGCCAGCAGGCCCACAGGGAGCTCCTACGAGCAGTACTTC
TRBV28	TRBJ1-2	once	NA	CASSFSRNYGYTF	TGTGCCAGCAGTTTCTCGAGGAATTATGGCTACACCTTC
TRBV28	TRBJ2-7	NA	NA	CASRRGYYEQYF	TGTGCCAGCAGGCGGGGATACTACGAGCAGTACTTC
TRBV5-1	TRBJ2-2	NA	TRBD2	CASSLILAGDGELFF	TGCGCCAGCAGCCTCATACTAGCGGGAGACGGGGAGCTGTTTTTT
TRBV27	TRBJ1-2	NA	NA	CASSSEGWGGYTF	TGTGCCAGCAGTTCGGAGGGATGGGGAGGCTACACCTTC
TRBV5-4	TRBJ2-3	NA	TRBD1	CASSTGGGDTQYF	TGTGCCAGCAGCACAGGGGGCGGAGATACGCAGTATTTT
TRBV28	TRBJ2-5	NA	TRBD1	CASSRTGNRETQYF	TGTGCCAGCAGTCGGACAGGGAATAGGGAGACCCAGTACTTC
TRBV20-1	TRBJ2-1	NA	NA	CSASEGGGQFF	TGCAGTGCGTCAGAGGGAGGGGGGCAGTTCTTC
TRBV7-9	TRBJ1-2	NA	NA	CASSPQQYTYGYTF	TGTGCCAGCAGCCCACAACAGTACACCTATGGCTACACCTTC
TRBV5-1	TRBJ1-2	NA	NA	CASSSLLQGDYGYTF	TGCGCCAGCAGCTCCCTTCTCCAGGGCGACTATGGCTACACCTTC
TRBV20-1	TRBJ2-7	NA	NA	CSARGSYEQYF	TGCAGTGCCCGAGGATCCTACGAGCAGTACTTC
TRBV2	TRBJ2-5	NA	TRBD2	CASSESVAGGVETQYF	TGTGCCAGCAGTGAATCAGTAGCGGGAGGAGTGGAGACCCAGTACTTC
TRBV6-5	TRBJ1-1	NA	TRBD1	CASVPQGVNTEAFF	TGTGCCAGCGTACCTCAGGGGGTTAACACTGAAGCTTTCTTT
TRBV6-1	TRBJ2-7	NA	TRBD1	CASGLLGTGFYEQYF	TGTGCCAGCGGTTTACTCGGGACAGGGTTTTACGAGCAGTACTTC
TRBV28	TRBJ2-7	NA	TRBD1	CASSPGQGTYEQYF	TGTGCCAGCAGTCCAGGACAGGGGACCTACGAGCAGTACTTC
TRBV4-1	TRBJ2-5	NA	NA	CASSQSVPGETQYF	TGCGCCAGCAGCCAATCGGTTCCAGGGGAGACCCAGTACTTC
TRBV6-6	TRBJ1-1	NA	TRBD1	CASSYGTGEAFF	TGTGCCAGCAGTTACGGGACAGGGGAAGCTTTCTTT
TRBV4-1	TRBJ1-1	NA	NA	CASSRGGTEAFF	TGCGCCAGCAGCCGGGGGGGGACTGAAGCTTTCTTT
TRBV2	TRBJ2-5	NA	NA	CASSATLEEEWETQYF	TGTGCCAGCAGCGCCACCCTTGAAGAGGAATGGGAGACCCAGTACTTC
TRBV18	TRBJ1-4	NA	NA	CASSPQGGEKLFF	TGTGCCAGCTCACCACAGGGCGGGGAAAAACTGTTTTTT
TRBV2	TRBJ2-1	NA	NA	CASRDRSTYNEQFF	TGTGCCAGCAGGGACAGATCGACCTACAATGAGCAGTTCTTC
TRBV5-1	TRBJ1-4	NA	NA	CASRFPTEKLFF	TGCGCCAGCAGGTTCCCAACAGAAAAACTGTTTTTT
TRBV28	TRBJ1-5	NA	NA	CASSLPLQPQHF	TGTGCCAGCAGTTTACCACTTCAGCCCCAGCATTTT
TRBV30	TRBJ1-2	NA	TRBD1	CAWSPYRGTGYTF	TGTGCCTGGAGTCCTTACAGGGGGACTGGCTACACCTTC
TRBV11-2	TRBJ2-7	once	NA	CASSFTGKITYEQYF	TGTGCCAGCAGCTTTACAGGGAAGATTACCTACGAGCAGTACTTC
TRBV9	TRBJ1-2	once	NA	CASSVALSNYGYTF	TGTGCCAGCAGCGTAGCTCTATCTAACTATGGCTACACCTTC
TRBV7-9	TRBJ2-5	NA	NA	CASIKGGFQQETQYF	TGTGCCAGCATCAAAGGCGGCTTTCAACAAGAGACCCAGTACTTC